This TCR beta chain comes out of a study of blood T cell repertoires in COVID-19. Across the study: Sites in the United States, Italy and Spain provided acute and convalescent COVID-19 samples. PBMCs, B-cell-depleted T cells, or T cells were the source of the cDNA or gDNA that made up the material.

In the original processing: Estimation of nucleated cell counts relied on the amplification of reference gene primers. The table came from immunoSEQ multiplex PCR; TCRdb's copy has only in-frame clones and leaves some out. D and trimming come from the DNA, and the V and J calls and clone size come from that table. The sample yields roughly 180,000 clones, roughly 90% seen once. Germline CDR1 reads SGHTA; CDR2 reads FQGNSA. The CDR3 sequence is 15 residues long. The V and J ends lost 5 bases and 3 bases, in that order; junction bases with no gene match: 6. Source material: peripheral blood. The source is a man between 70 and 80 years old with active or convalescent COVID-19. The chain joins TRBV7-2 to TRBJ2-1; TRBD2 matches at 8 bases. The CDR3 DNA reads TGTGCCAGCAGCACCCGGGGGGGCGGCTACAATGAGCAGTTCTTC. This sequence encodes CASSTRGGGYNEQFF.